This T cell receptor beta chain appears in the sequencing data of a study of blood T cell repertoires in COVID-19. On the study more broadly: Sample material is recorded as cDNA or gDNA derived from T cells, B-cell-depleted T cells, or PBMCs.

Participant ages covered roughly 18 to 89 years across 24 US areas. Each participant's cohort was designated according to participant-reported clinical history. Trimming cost V 7 bases and J 4 bases, with 14 bases left between them. The CDR3 extends over 14 amino acids. The germline V gene has CDR1 SGHDN and CDR2 FVKESK. Original analysis: Quantification of nucleated cells was approximated via reference gene primer amplification. Libraries were prepared by immunoSEQ multiplex PCR; TCRdb keeps only in-frame clonotypes and omits some of them. V, J and clone size were drawn from that table, and D and trimming were deduced from the DNA. The sample holds 150,000 to 200,000 clones, roughly 80% seen once.

The rearrangement links TRBV14 to TRBJ1-5; the D gene is possibly TRBD1 (5 bases). Sequencing input: PBMCs or T cells enriched from blood (not recorded which). The receptor was derived from a woman in her 50s who had recovered from COVID-19. For the CDR3, the DNA is TGTGCCAGCATCACAACCAGGGAAAATCAGCCCCAGCATTTT. This sequence encodes CASITTRENQPQHF.